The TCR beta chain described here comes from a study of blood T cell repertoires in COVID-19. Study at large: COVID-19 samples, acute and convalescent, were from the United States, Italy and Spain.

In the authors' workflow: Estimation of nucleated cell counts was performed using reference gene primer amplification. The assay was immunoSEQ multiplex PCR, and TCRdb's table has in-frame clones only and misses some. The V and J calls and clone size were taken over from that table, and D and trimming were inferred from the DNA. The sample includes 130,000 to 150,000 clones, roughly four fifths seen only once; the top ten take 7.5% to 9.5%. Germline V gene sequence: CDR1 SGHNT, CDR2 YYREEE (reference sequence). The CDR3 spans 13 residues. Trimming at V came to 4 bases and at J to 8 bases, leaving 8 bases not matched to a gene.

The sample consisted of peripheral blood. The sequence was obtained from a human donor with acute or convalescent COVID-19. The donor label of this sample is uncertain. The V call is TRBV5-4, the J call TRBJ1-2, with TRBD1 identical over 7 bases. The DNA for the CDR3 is TGTGCCAGCAGCCTAGACAGGGTCTACGGCTACACCTTC. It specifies CASSLDRVYGYTF. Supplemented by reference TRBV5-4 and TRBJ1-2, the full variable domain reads ETGVTQSPTHLIKTRGQQVTLRCSSQSGHNTVSWYQQALGQGPQFIFQYYREEENGRGNFPPRFSGLQFPNYSSELNVNALELDDSALYLCASSLDRVYGYTFGSGTRLTVV.